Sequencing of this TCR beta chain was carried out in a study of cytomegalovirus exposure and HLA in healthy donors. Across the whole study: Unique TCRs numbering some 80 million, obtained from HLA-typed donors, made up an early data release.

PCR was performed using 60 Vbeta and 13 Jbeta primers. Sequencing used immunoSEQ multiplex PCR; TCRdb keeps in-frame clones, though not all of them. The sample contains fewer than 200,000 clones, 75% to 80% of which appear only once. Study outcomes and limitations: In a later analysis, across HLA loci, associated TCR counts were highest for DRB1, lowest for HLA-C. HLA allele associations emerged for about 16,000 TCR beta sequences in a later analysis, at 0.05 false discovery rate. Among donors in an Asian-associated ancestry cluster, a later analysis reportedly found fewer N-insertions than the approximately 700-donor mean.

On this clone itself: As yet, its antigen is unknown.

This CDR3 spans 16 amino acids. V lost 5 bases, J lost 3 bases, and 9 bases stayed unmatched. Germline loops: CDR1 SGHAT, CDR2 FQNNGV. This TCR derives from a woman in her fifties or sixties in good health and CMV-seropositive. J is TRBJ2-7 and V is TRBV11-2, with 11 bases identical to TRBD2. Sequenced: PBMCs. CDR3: CASSQNSGRASYEQYF. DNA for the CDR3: TGTGCCAGCAGCCAAAATAGCGGGAGGGCCAGCTACGAGCAGTACTTC.